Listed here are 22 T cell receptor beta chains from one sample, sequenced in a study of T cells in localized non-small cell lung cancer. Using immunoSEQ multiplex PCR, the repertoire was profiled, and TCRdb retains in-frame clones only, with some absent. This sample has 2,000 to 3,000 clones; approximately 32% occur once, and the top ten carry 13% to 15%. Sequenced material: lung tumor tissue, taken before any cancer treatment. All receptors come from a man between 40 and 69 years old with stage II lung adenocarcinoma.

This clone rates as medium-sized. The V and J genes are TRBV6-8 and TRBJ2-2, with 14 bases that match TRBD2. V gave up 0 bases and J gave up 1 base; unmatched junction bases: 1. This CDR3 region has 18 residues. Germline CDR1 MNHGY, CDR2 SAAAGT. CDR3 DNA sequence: TGTGCCAGCAGTTACTCTGGGACTAGCGGGGGGAACACCGGGGAGCTGTTTTTT. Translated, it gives CASSYSGTSGGNTGELFF.

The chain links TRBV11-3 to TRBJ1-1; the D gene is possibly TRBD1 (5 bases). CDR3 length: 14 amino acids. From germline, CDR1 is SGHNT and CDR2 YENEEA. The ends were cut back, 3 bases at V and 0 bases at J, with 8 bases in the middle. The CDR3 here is CASSLGLLNTEAFF. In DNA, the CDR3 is TGTGCCAGCAGCTTGGGACTGTTGAACACTGAAGCTTTCTTT.

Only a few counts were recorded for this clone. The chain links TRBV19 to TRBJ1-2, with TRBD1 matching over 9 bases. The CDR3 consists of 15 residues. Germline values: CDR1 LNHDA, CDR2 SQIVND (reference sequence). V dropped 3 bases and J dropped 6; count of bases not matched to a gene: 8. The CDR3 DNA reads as TGTGCCAGTAGTATCGCTACAGGGGGCGCGAATGGCTACACCTTC. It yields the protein CASSIATGGANGYTF.

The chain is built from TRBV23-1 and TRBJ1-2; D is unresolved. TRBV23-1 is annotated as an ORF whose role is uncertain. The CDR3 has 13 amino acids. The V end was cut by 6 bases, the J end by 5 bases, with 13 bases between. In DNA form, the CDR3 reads TGCGCCAGCAGCTTGATGGCTCGATATGGCTACACCTTC. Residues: CASSLMARYGYTF.

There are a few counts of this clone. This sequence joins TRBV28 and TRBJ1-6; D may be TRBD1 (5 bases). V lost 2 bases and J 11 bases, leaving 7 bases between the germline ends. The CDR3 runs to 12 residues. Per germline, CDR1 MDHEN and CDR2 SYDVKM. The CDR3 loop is CASSLQGPPLHF. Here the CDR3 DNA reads TGTGCCAGCAGTTTACAGGGTCCACCCCTCCACTTT.

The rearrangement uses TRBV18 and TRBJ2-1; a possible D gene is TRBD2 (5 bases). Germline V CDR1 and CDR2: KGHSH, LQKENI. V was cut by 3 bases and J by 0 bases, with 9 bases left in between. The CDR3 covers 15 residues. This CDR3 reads CASSPGSGSYNEQFF. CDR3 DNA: TGTGCCAGCTCACCGGGCAGCGGCTCCTACAATGAGCAGTTCTTC.

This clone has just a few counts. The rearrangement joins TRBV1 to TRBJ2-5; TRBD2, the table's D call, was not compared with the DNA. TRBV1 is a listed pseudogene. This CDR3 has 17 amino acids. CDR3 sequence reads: CASSQRKGGGAEETQYF. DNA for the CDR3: TGCGCCAGCAGCCAAAGAAAAGGCGGGGGGGCCGAGGAGACCCAGTACTTC.

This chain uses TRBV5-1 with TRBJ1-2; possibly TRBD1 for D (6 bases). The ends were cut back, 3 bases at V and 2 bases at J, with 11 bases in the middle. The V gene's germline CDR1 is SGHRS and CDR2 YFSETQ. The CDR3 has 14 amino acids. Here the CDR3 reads CASSSPTGNYGYTF. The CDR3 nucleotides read TGCGCCAGCAGCTCCCCGACAGGAAACTATGGCTACACCTTC.

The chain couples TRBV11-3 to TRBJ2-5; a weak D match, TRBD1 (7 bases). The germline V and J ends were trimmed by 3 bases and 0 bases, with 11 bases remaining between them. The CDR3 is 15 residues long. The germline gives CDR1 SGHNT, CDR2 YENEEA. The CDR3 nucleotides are TGTGCCAGCAGCTTCAGGGGGGCGTACCAAGAGACCCAGTACTTC. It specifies CASSFRGAYQETQYF.

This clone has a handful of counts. The CDR3 reads CASSFQTVNSPLHF. Written as DNA, the CDR3 is TGTGCCAGCAGCTTCCAGACGGTGAATTCACCCCTCCACTTT. The chain is built from TRBV11-3 and TRBJ1-6; the D is unclear. CDR1 is SGHNT, CDR2 YENEEA, per germline. The CDR3 is 14 residues long. Trimming pared 3 bases from V and 7 bases from J, leaving 10 bases between.

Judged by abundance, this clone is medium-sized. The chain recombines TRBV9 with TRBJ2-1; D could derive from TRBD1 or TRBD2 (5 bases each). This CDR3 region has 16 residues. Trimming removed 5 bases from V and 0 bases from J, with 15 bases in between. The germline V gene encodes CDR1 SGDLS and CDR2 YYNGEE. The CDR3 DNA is TGTGCCAGCAGTGCCCGAGGGACCCTCTCCTACAATGAGCAGTTCTTC. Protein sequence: CASSARGTLSYNEQFF.

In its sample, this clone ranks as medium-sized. The CDR3: CAISESGTGGSSPLHF. The CDR3 coding sequence is TGTGCCATCAGTGAGTCGGGGACAGGGGGATCCTCACCCCTCCACTTT. The chain combines TRBV10-3 with TRBJ1-6; 11 bases align to TRBD1. The CDR3 contains 16 residues. Germline V gene lookup returns CDR1 ENHRY and CDR2 SYGVKD. The ends lost 0 bases at V and 10 bases at J; junction bases unmatched: 5.

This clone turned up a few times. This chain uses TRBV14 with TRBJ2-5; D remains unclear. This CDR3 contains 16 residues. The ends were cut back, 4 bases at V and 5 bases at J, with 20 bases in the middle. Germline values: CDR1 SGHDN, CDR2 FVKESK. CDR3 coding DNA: TGTGCCAGCAGCCCCTCCAGGCCGCCTCCAGAGGAGACCCAGTACTTC. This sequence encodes CASSPSRPPPEETQYF.

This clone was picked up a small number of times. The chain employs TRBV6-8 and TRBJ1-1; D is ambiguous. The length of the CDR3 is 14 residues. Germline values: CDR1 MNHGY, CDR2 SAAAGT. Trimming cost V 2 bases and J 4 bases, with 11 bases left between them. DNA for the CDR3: TGTGCCAGCAGTTACAACGCGGAGGGCACTGAAGCTTTCTTT. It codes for CASSYNAEGTEAFF.

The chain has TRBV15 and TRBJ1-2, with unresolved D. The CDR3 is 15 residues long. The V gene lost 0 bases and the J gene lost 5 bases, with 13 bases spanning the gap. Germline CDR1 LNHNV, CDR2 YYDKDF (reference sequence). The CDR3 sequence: CATSRDLAGPYGYTF. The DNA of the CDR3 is TGTGCCACCAGCAGAGATCTTGCAGGCCCTTATGGCTACACCTTC.

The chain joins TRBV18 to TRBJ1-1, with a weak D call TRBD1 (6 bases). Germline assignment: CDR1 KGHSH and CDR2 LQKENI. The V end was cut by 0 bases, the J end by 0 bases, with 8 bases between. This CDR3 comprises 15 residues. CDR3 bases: TGTGCCAGCTCACCACCGGGGGGCCTGAACACTGAAGCTTTCTTT. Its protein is CASSPPGGLNTEAFF.

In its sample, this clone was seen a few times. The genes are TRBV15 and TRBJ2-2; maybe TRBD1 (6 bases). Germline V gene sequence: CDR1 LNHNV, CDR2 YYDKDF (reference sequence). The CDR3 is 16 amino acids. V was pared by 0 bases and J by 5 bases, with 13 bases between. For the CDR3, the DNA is TGTGCCACCAGCAGAGATAGTAACAGGGCTACCGGGGAGCTGTTTTTT. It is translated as CATSRDSNRATGELFF. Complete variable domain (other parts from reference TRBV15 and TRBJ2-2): DAMVIQNPRYQVTQFGKPVTLSCSQTLNHNVMYWYQQKSSQAPKLLFHYYDKDFNNEADTPDNFQSRRPNTSFCFLDIRSPGLGDTAMYLCATSRDSNRATGELFFGEGSRLTVL.

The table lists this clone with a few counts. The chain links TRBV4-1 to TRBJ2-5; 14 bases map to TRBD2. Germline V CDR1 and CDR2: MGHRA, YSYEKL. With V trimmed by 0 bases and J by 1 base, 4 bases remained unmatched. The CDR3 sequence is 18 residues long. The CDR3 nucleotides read TGCGCCAGCAGCCAAGATTTAGGACTAGCGGGGGGCCAAGAGACCCAGTACTTC. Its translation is CASSQDLGLAGGQETQYF.

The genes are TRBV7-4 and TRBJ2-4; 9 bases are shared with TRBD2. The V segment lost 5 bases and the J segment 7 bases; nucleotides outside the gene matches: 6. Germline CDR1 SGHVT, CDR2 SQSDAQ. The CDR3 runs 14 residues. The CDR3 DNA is TGTGCCAGCAGCCCGGGACTAGCTGGGAACATTCAGTACTTC. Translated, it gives CASSPGLAGNIQYF.

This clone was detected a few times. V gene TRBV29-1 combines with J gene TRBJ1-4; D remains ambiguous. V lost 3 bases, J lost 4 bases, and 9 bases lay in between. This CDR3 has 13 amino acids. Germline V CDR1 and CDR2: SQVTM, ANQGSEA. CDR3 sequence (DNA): TGCAGCGTTGAGGTGCACAATAATGAAAAACTGTTTTTT. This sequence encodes CSVEVHNNEKLFF.

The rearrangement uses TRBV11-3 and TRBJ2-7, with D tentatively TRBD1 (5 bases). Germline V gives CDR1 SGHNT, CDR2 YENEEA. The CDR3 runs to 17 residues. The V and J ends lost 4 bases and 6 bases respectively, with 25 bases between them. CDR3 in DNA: TGTGCCAGCAGCTCCCCTGCCTGGGGCACCCAAGGTCTCGAGCAGTACTTC. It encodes CASSSPAWGTQGLEQYF.

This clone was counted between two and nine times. Here the CDR3 DNA reads TGTGCCAGCAGCTTTACGACAGATAACTATGGCTACACCTTC. Translated: CASSFTTDNYGYTF. The chain uses TRBV9 and TRBJ1-2; perhaps TRBD1 as D (5 bases). This CDR3 is 14 amino acids long. Looked up from germline, CDR1 is SGDLS and CDR2 is YYNGEE. V gave up 4 bases and J gave up 1 base, with 11 bases separating them.